The 32 T cell receptor beta chains in this list originate from one sample, sequenced in a study of identical twins. MiXCR was run by TCRdb on the 5' RACE reads, yielding one entry per CDR3 protein. This sample yields around 670,000 distinct CDR3 sequences, of which approximately 6% are seen a single time; roughly 1.8% belongs to the top ten. Sequenced input: naive T cells sorted from blood. Receptor source: a man between 18 and 29 years old in good health.

This clonotype was seen a handful of times. The J gene is TRBJ2-3, the V gene TRBV29-1; D is perhaps TRBD1 (5 bases). Trimming removed 7 bases from V and 2 bases from J, with 13 bases in between. Germline V gene lookup returns CDR1 SQVTM and CDR2 ANQGSEA. The CDR3 runs 13 residues. CDR3 bases: TGCAGCGGGGGCGGCCGCCTCACAGATACGCAGTATTTT. It specifies CSGGGRLTDTQYF.

This clonotype was seen repeatedly, ten times or more. The rearrangement uses TRBV6-1 and TRBJ2-2, with 7 bases that match TRBD2. Germline V gene data show CDR1 as MNHNS and CDR2 as SASEGT. The ends lost 3 bases at V and 5 bases at J; junction bases unmatched: 18. This CDR3 contains 19 residues. The CDR3 sequence: CASSEILSRGLADTGELFF. Written as DNA, the CDR3 is TGTGCCAGCAGTGAGATTCTAAGCCGCGGGCTAGCGGATACCGGGGAGCTGTTTTTT.

There are a few counts of this clonotype. The chain is built from TRBV3-1 and TRBJ2-4; no firm D call. Deletions cut 1 base from V and 8 bases from J, with 15 bases between. Germline CDR1 reads LGHDT; CDR2 reads YNNKEL (reference sequence). This CDR3 contains 15 residues. The CDR3, as DNA: TGTGCCAGCAGCCAAGGCCCCCATATGAGTGACATTCAGTACTTC. It yields the protein CASSQGPHMSDIQYF.

This clonotype was counted ten times or more. The rearrangement joins TRBV5-1 to TRBJ2-1, with TRBD2 as a possible D gene (5 bases). With 0 bases removed from V and 9 bases from J, the gap between germline ends came to 7 bases. This CDR3 region has 12 residues. Germline CDR1 is SGHRS and CDR2 is YFSETQ. The CDR3: CASSLGRGEQFF. Written as DNA, the CDR3 is TGCGCCAGCAGCTTGGGACGGGGTGAGCAGTTCTTC.

This clonotype was detected only a few times. The chain carries TRBV5-6 and TRBJ2-1; 7 bases are shared with TRBD2. Germline loops: CDR1 SGHDT, CDR2 YYEEEE. With V trimmed by 3 bases and J by 0 bases, 3 bases remained unmatched. This CDR3 is 15 amino acids long. The CDR3 spells CASSSGTISYNEQFF. In DNA, the CDR3 is TGTGCCAGCAGCTCCGGGACTATCTCCTACAATGAGCAGTTCTTC.

Ten or more counts support this clonotype. The V gene is TRBV4-3, the J gene TRBJ2-1; D unclear. This CDR3 comprises 14 residues. V shed 2 bases and J shed 3 bases, with 8 bases lying between them. Germline CDR1 reads LGHNA; CDR2 reads YSLEER. The CDR3 DNA reads TGCGCCAGCAGCCAAATTGGGGACTACAATGAGCAGTTCTTC. Protein product: CASSQIGDYNEQFF.

The chain links TRBV18 to TRBJ2-2, with D unresolved. Trimming took 6 bases from V and 5 from J, leaving 13 bases between them. The germline CDR1 and CDR2 sequences are KGHSH and LQKENI. CDR3 length: 14 residues. CDR3 coding DNA: TGTGCCAGCTCGCGACTTCAACTAACCGGGGAGCTGTTTTTT. Protein product: CASSRLQLTGELFF.

This clonotype was found many times. The chain couples TRBV4-3 to TRBJ1-1, with unresolved D. Germline values: CDR1 LGHNA, CDR2 YSLEER. The CDR3 consists of 13 residues. V lost 0 bases and J 6 bases, leaving 8 bases between the germline ends. The CDR3 bases are TGCGCCAGCAGCCAAGAAATGACGGCTGAAGCTTTCTTT. This encodes CASSQEMTAEAFF.

This clonotype was recorded at least ten times. The chain couples TRBV29-1 to TRBJ1-2; 12 bases match TRBD1. The CDR3 is 17 amino acids. V dropped 1 base and J dropped 2; count of bases not matched to a gene: 8. CDR1 SQVTM and CDR2 ANQGSEA come from the germline V gene. The CDR3, as DNA: TGCAGCGTTGAAGGGGCCCGGGACAGGGGGCAGAACTATGGCTACACCTTC. It encodes CSVEGARDRGQNYGYTF.

This clonotype was counted at least ten times. The V call is TRBV20-1, the J call TRBJ2-1; D is undetermined. CDR3 length: 14 amino acids. V lost 0 bases, J lost 6 bases, and 12 bases lay in between. Looked up from germline, CDR1 is DFQATT and CDR2 is SNEGSKA (reference sequence). The CDR3 is CSARDYANRNEQFF. The CDR3 nucleotides read TGCAGTGCTAGAGATTACGCTAATCGCAATGAGCAGTTCTTC.

This clonotype was detected ten times or more. This rearrangement joins TRBV12-3 or TRBV12-4 to TRBJ1-1, with unresolved D. This CDR3 region has 15 residues. V was trimmed by 2 bases and J by 2 bases, leaving 12 bases between them. CDR3 DNA: TGTGCCAGCAGTTTAACCCCCTGGGGAAACACTGAAGCTTTCTTT. Amino acids: CASSLTPWGNTEAFF.

This clonotype has a handful of counts. The chain has TRBV19 and TRBJ1-3, with D unresolved. The CDR3 covers 16 residues. Germline V gene lookup returns CDR1 LNHDA and CDR2 SQIVND (reference sequence). The V and J ends lost 1 base and 0 bases respectively, with 10 bases between them. CDR3 DNA sequence: TGTGCCAGTAGTATAGCTGGCGACGGCTCTGGAAACACCATATATTTT. This sequence encodes CASSIAGDGSGNTIYF.

V gene TRBV6-2 or TRBV6-3 combines with J gene TRBJ2-7; 8 nucleotides align to TRBD1. Germline CDR1 reads MNHEY; CDR2 reads SVGEGT. CDR3 length: 17 amino acids. V dropped 4 bases and J dropped 1; count of bases not matched to a gene: 12. The CDR3 loop reads CASSSRTGTALSYEQYF. In DNA form, the CDR3 reads TGTGCCAGCAGTTCTCGGACAGGGACGGCGTTATCCTACGAGCAGTACTTC.

The J gene is TRBJ2-1, the V gene TRBV14; D ambiguous. The CDR3 sequence is 15 residues long. Trimming left V 5 bases short and J 2 bases short, with 13 bases between. Germline values: CDR1 SGHDN, CDR2 FVKESK. DNA of the CDR3: TGTGCCAGCAGCAACCTTTGGGCGGCCTACAATGAGCAGTTCTTC. Encoded protein: CASSNLWAAYNEQFF. Together with reference TRBV14 and TRBJ2-1, the CDR3 gives the full variable domain: EAGVTQFPSHSVIEKGQTVTLRCDPISGHDNLYWYRRVMGKEIKFLLHFVKESKQDESGMPNNRFLAERTGGTYSTLKVQPAELEDSGVYFCASSNLWAAYNEQFFGPGTRLTVL.

The chain recombines TRBV7-9 with TRBJ2-1, with no clear D. CDR3 length equals 14 residues. Deletions cut 5 bases from V and 6 bases from J, with 14 bases between. Per germline, CDR1 SEHNR and CDR2 FQNEAQ (reference sequence). The CDR3 DNA is TGTGCCAGCAGCCCTGTGTCGGCTGGCAATGAGCAGTTCTTC. Protein sequence: CASSPVSAGNEQFF.

This clonotype was seen repeatedly, ten times or more. The chain recombines TRBV7-7 with TRBJ2-2, with TRBD1 matching over 9 bases. Unmatched junction bases numbered 1, after V lost 2 bases and J lost 3 bases. The CDR3 is made up of 15 amino acids. Germline values: CDR1 SSHAT, CDR2 FNYEAQ (reference sequence). CDR3 region: CASSLRTGDTGELFF. The CDR3 DNA reads as TGTGCCAGCAGCTTAAGGACAGGGGACACCGGGGAGCTGTTTTTT.

This clonotype turned up a few times. This chain joins TRBV7-9 and TRBJ2-5; 9 nucleotides agree with TRBD1. Germline loops: CDR1 SEHNR, CDR2 FQNEAQ (reference sequence). Trimming at V came to 5 bases and at J to 2 bases, leaving 12 bases not matched to a gene. The CDR3 totals 17 residues. The chain's CDR3 is CASSQRKKDRGQETQYF. Written as DNA, the CDR3 is TGTGCCAGCAGCCAACGTAAAAAGGACAGGGGACAAGAGACCCAGTACTTC.

This clonotype was counted many times. The chain carries TRBV5-6 and TRBJ2-7, with D perhaps TRBD1 (6 bases). The germline V and J ends were trimmed by 0 bases and 3 bases, with 19 bases remaining between them. Looked up from germline, CDR1 is SGHDT and CDR2 is YYEEEE. This CDR3 is 17 amino acids long. The CDR3 sequence: CASSLAPRTADVYEQYF. The CDR3 region has the DNA TGTGCCAGCAGCTTGGCTCCCCGGACAGCTGATGTCTACGAGCAGTACTTC. Supplemented by reference TRBV5-6 and TRBJ2-7, the full variable domain reads DAGVTQSPTHLIKTRGQQVTLRCSPKSGHDTVSWYQQALGQGPQFIFQYYEEEERQRGNFPDRFSGHQFPNYSSELNVNALLLGDSALYLCASSLAPRTADVYEQYFGPGTRLTVT.

V usage is TRBV5-1 and J usage is TRBJ2-6; D is undetermined. V lost 2 bases, J lost 0 bases, and 9 bases lay in between. The CDR3 runs 16 residues. CDR1 and CDR2 from the germline V gene are SGHRS and YFSETQ. As DNA, the CDR3 is TGCGCCAGCAGCTTAGATGCGAACTCTGGGGCCAACGTCCTGACTTTC. It codes for CASSLDANSGANVLTF. Filled out from reference TRBV5-1 and TRBJ2-6, the complete variable domain reads KAGVTQTPRYLIKTRGQQVTLSCSPISGHRSVSWYQQTPGQGLQFLFEYFSETQRNKGNFPGRFSGRQFSNSRSEMNVSTLELGDSALYLCASSLDANSGANVLTFGAGSRLTVL.

V and J are TRBV28 and TRBJ2-5; D not resolved. The CDR3 extends over 15 amino acids. From germline, CDR1 is MDHEN and CDR2 SYDVKM. Trimming shortened V by 6 bases and J by 2 bases, and 16 bases separated the two germline ends. CDR3 coding DNA: TGTGCCAGCAGCACTTTTCAGGAAAGACAAGAGACCCAGTACTTC. It codes for CASSTFQERQETQYF.

This clonotype has a handful of counts. The V call is TRBV9, the J call TRBJ2-6; 13 bases align to TRBD2. Per the germline V gene, CDR1 is SGDLS and CDR2 is YYNGEE. With V trimmed by 2 bases and J by 0 bases, 14 bases remained unmatched. The CDR3 consists of 22 residues. The CDR3 DNA reads as TGTGCCAGCAGCGTTTCATCCTCCCGGACTAGCGGGAGATCCTCTGGGGCCAACGTCCTGACTTTC. Translating it yields CASSVSSSRTSGRSSGANVLTF. The whole variable domain, filled in from reference TRBV9 and TRBJ2-6, reads DSGVTQTPKHLITATGQRVTLRCSPRSGDLSVYWYQQSLDQGLQFLIQYYNGEERAKGNILERFSAQQFPDLHSELNLSSLELGDSALYFCASSVSSSRTSGRSSGANVLTFGAGSRLTVL.

This clonotype was seen a handful of times. The chain is built from TRBV11-2 and TRBJ1-2; no clear D. The CDR3 totals 13 residues. Germline V gene data show CDR1 as SGHAT and CDR2 as FQNNGV. V was trimmed by 0 bases and J by 6 bases, leaving 8 bases between them. The CDR3 DNA follows: TGTGCCAGCAGCTTAGATCGGTGGGATGGCTACACCTTC. Its translation: CASSLDRWDGYTF.

This clonotype was seen only a few times. The gene calls are TRBV6-2 or TRBV6-3 and TRBJ1-3, with D maybe TRBD1 (5 bases). The V end lost 2 bases, the J end lost 0 bases, and 14 bases lay between the germline ends. From germline, CDR1 is MNHEY and CDR2 SVGEGT. The CDR3 has 17 amino acids. CDR3: CASSYSSPGHSGNTIYF. The CDR3, as DNA: TGTGCCAGCAGTTACAGCTCTCCAGGGCACTCTGGAAACACCATATATTTT.

This clonotype has at least ten counts. J is TRBJ2-1 and V is TRBV10-1, with TRBD2 identical over 8 bases. The CDR3 runs to 14 residues. The germline V gene encodes CDR1 WNHNN and CDR2 SYGVQD (reference sequence). V shed 3 bases and J 7 bases; nucleotides not matched to a gene: 5. The CDR3 protein is CASSDQRELNEQFF. The CDR3 coding sequence is TGCGCCAGCAGTGACCAGCGGGAGTTGAATGAGCAGTTCTTC.

This sequence joins TRBV30 and TRBJ2-2, with 13 bases that match TRBD2. Per the germline V gene, CDR1 is GTSNPN and CDR2 is SVGIG (reference sequence). After removal of 2 bases from V and 6 bases from J, the junction contained 12 bases not matched to a gene. This CDR3 spans 18 amino acids. CDR3 in amino acids: CAWSPHLGLAGDPGELFF. CDR3 nucleotide sequence: TGTGCCTGGAGTCCTCACCTAGGACTAGCGGGAGACCCCGGGGAGCTGTTTTTT.

Ten or more counts support this clonotype. V usage is TRBV29-1 and J usage is TRBJ2-2; D may correspond to TRBD1 or TRBD2 (5 bases each). The CDR3 is made up of 13 amino acids. Germline CDR1 and CDR2: SQVTM and ANQGSEA. Trimming removed 6 bases at V and 4 bases at J, with 12 bases between. As DNA, the CDR3 is TGCAGCGTCGGTCGGGGCGGCACCGGGGAGCTGTTTTTT. Amino acid sequence: CSVGRGGTGELFF.

This rearrangement joins TRBV6-2 or TRBV6-3 to TRBJ2-4, with 11 bases that match TRBD2. Germline V gene lookup returns CDR1 MNHEY and CDR2 SVGEGT. The CDR3 consists of 20 residues. V shed 7 bases and J 6 bases; nucleotides not matched to a gene: 23. The CDR3 loop is CASMHTPRWLAGGGGNIQYF. CDR3 sequence (DNA): TGTGCCAGCATGCATACGCCGCGTTGGCTAGCGGGAGGAGGCGGAAACATTCAGTACTTC.

This clonotype was recorded only once. This likely comes from a read error, as the CDR3 has no conserved phenylalanine or tryptophan at its end. The gene calls are TRBV18 and TRBJ2-4, with 8 bases aligning to TRBD2. Germline V gives CDR1 KGHSH, CDR2 LQKENI. The CDR3 extends over 15 amino acids. Unmatched junction bases numbered 4, after V lost 3 bases and J lost 3 bases. In nucleotides, the CDR3 is TGTGCCAGCTCACCGCCCGGGACTAGCAAAAACATTCAGTACTGC. This sequence encodes CASSPPGTSKNIQYC.

This chain's CDR3 is CASSVDGGGSYGYTF. The CDR3 nucleotides read TGTGCCAGCAGCGTAGACGGAGGGGGCTCGTATGGCTACACCTTC. The rearrangement links TRBV9 to TRBJ1-2, with 7 bases fitting TRBD1. V shed 0 bases and J 5 bases; nucleotides not matched to a gene: 7. This CDR3 has 15 amino acids. Per the germline V gene, CDR1 is SGDLS and CDR2 is YYNGEE.

There are many counts of this clonotype. The rearrangement joins TRBV10-3 to TRBJ2-7, with 12 bases matching TRBD2. Losses at the gene ends were 6 bases for V and 3 bases for J; bases not matched to a gene: 3. CDR3 length: 14 amino acids. Germline V gives CDR1 ENHRY, CDR2 SYGVKD. As DNA, the CDR3 is TGTGCCATCAGCGAGACTAGCGGGAGCTACGAGCAGTACTTC. This encodes CAISETSGSYEQYF.

This clonotype was counted ten times or more. The chain uses TRBV11-2 and TRBJ2-1; D might be TRBD2 (6 bases). The germline CDR1 and CDR2 sequences are SGHAT and FQNNGV. CDR3 length: 11 residues. Trimming pared 1 base from V and 16 bases from J, leaving 11 bases between. CDR3 loop: CASSLAGDRFF. The CDR3 DNA reads TGTGCCAGCAGCTTAGCGGGAGACAGATTCTTC.

There are many counts of this clonotype. The V gene is TRBV10-3, the J gene TRBJ2-7; TRBD2 agrees at 10 bases. Germline trimming cut 4 bases from V and 0 bases from J; bases unmatched to any gene: 6. The germline CDR1 and CDR2 sequences are ENHRY and SYGVKD. The CDR3 totals 16 residues. The CDR3 coding sequence is TGTGCCATCAGTGGGGGTTCTAGCGGGAGCTCCTACGAGCAGTACTTC. Translated: CAISGGSSGSSYEQYF.